Many counts were recorded for the clone carrying this T cell receptor (beta chain). The antigen remains undetermined. This entry belongs to a study of T cells in Graves' hyperthyroidism and ophthalmopathy. Notes on the study in general: A 13 V-J model separated ophthalmopathy from stable hyperthyroidism. Appearing also in blood were most of the thyroid clonotypes expanded above 0.001. Ophthalmopathy onset followed model prediction by a median roughly 6 months.

RNA transcripts gave rise to amplified TCR beta CDR3 regions. First-round RT-PCR of the TCR CDR3 relied on the HTBI primer set. One entry per CDR3 protein results from TCRdb running MiXCR on the multiplex PCR reads. The sample gives almost 350,000 distinct CDR3 sequences, about a sixth of which show up once; less than 20% is in the top ten. V lost 8 bases, J lost 1 base, and 8 bases stayed unmatched. The CDR3 runs to 15 residues. Individuals with ophthalmopathy presented a Clinical Activity Score of at least 3, a NOSPECS grade of at least 4 and a duration under 3 months. The source is a woman aged 40 to 50 with Graves' ophthalmopathy. The chain combines TRBV12-3 or TRBV12-4 with TRBJ1-3; 7 bases map to TRBD1. The sample taken for sequencing was blood. CDR3 region: CASGTTGPSGNTIYF. The CDR3 DNA reads as TGTGCCAGCGGAACGACAGGGCCGTCTGGAAACACCATATATTTT.